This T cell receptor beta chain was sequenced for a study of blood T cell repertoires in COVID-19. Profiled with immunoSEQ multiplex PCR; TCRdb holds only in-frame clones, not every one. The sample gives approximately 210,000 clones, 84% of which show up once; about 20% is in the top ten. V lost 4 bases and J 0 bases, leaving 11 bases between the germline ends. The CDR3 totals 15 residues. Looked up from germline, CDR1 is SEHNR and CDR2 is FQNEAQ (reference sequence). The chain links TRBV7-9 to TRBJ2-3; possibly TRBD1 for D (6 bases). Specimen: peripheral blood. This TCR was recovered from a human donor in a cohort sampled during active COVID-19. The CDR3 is CASSSGTLSTDTQYF. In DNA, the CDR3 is TGTGCCAGCAGCTCAGGGACACTCAGCACAGATACGCAGTATTTT.